One T cell receptor (beta chain) is described in this entry. This specimen comes from a study of shared clonotypes between healthy human individuals. The method was immunoSEQ multiplex PCR; TCRdb's version includes in-frame clones alone and lacks a portion of them. The table lists around 2.5 million clones, roughly 93% of them singletons. V lost 4 bases and J lost 0; bases outside the gene matches: 8. This CDR3 is 18 amino acids long. Germline assignment: CDR1 SGHVS and CDR2 FNYEAQ. The sequence came from a man aged 18 to 29 in good health. Some clones in this sample may be carry-over from other donors' samples. Sequenced input: naive CD4+ T cells from PBMCs. Subset here: CD45RA+ positively selected. This chain links TRBV7-6 with TRBJ2-6; TRBD1 aligns across 8 bases. The CDR3 is CASSSKGTGYSGANVLTF. CDR3 DNA: TGTGCCAGCAGCTCAAAGGGGACAGGTTACTCTGGGGCCAACGTCCTGACTTTC. Looking up the rest from reference TRBV7-6 and TRBJ2-6 gives the full variable domain: GAGVSQSPRYKVTKRGQDVALRCDPISGHVSLYWYRQALGQGPEFLTYFNYEAQQDKSGLPNDRFSAERPEGSISTLTIQRTEQRDSAMYRCASSSKGTGYSGANVLTFGAGSRLTVL.